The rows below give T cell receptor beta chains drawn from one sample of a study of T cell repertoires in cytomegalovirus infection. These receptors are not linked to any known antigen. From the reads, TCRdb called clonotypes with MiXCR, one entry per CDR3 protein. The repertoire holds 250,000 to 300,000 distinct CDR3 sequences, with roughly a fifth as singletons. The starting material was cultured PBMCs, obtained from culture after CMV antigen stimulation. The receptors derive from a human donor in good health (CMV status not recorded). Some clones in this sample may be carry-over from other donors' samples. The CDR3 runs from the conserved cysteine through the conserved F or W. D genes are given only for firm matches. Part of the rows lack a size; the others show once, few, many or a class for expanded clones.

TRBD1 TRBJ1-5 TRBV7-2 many TGTGCCAGCAGACCAGGGGGCTCGGGCAATCAGCCCCAGCATTTT CASRPGGSGNQPQHF
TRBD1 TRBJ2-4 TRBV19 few TGTGCCAGTAGTCCGTGGGGACAGATTACGAATCTAGCCAAAAACATTCAGTACTTC CASSPWGQITNLAKNIQYF
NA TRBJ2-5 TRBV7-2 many TGTGCCAGCAGCTTATGGGTCGGGTCCGAGACCCAGTACTTC CASSLWVGSETQYF
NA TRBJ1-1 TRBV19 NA TGTGCCAGTAGTATAGGGACTCCAGGGGATACCACTGAAGCTTTCTTT CASSIGTPGDTTEAFF
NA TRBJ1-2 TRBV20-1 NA TGCAGTGCTAGAGATTCAGTAGGTTCGGGCTACACCTTC CSARDSVGSGYTF
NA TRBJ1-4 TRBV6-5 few TGTGCCAGCAGTGAGCGGGGAAAACTGTTTTTT CASSERGKLFF
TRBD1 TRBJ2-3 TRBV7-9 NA TGTGCCAGCAGCTCGGGGCGGACAGGGGGACCAGATACGCAGTATTTT CASSSGRTGGPDTQYF
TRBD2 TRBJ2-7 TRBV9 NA TGTGCCAGCAGTCCGGGACTAGCGGTCTCCTACGAGCAGTACTTC CASSPGLAVSYEQYF
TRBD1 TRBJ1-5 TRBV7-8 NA TGTGCCAGCAGCTCGACAGGGAGTGATGGGCAGCCCCAGCATTTT CASSSTGSDGQPQHF
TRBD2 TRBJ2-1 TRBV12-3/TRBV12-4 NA TGTGCCAGCAGCCCCGGCCTAGCGGGAGGGCCCAGTGAGCAGTTCTTC CASSPGLAGGPSEQFF
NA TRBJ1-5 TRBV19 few TGTGCCAGTAGTATAGTTGCAGGGACCGGACAGCCCCAGCATTTT CASSIVAGTGQPQHF
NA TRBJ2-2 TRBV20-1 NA TGCAGTGCTAGCGCCCGACAGGCCCTCACCGGGGAGCTGTTTTTT CSASARQALTGELFF
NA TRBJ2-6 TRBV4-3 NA TGCGCCAGCAGCCAAGAGACAGGTTCTGGGGCCAACGTCCTGACTTTC CASSQETGSGANVLTF
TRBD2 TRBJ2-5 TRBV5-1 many TGCGCCAGCAGCTTGTGGCTAGCGGGGTCGACAAGAAACCAAGAGACCCAGTACTTC CASSLWLAGSTRNQETQYF
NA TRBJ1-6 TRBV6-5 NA TGTGCCAGCAGTCCCCGGACCACTATTTCACCCCTCCACTTT CASSPRTTISPLHF
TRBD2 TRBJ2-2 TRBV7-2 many TGTGCCAGCAGTTGGGAGGGAAACACCGGGGAGCTGTTTTTT CASSWEGNTGELFF
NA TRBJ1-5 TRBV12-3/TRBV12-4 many TGTGCCAGCAGTTTACGTCGTACGTCCGAGCCCCAGCATTTT CASSLRRTSEPQHF
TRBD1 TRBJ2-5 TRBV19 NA TGTGCCAGTCGATATGGACAGGGGGTTCAAGAGACCCAGTACTTC CASRYGQGVQETQYF
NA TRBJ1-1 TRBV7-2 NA TGTGCCAGCAGCTTAGCCCTGGGTCACACTGAAGCTTTCTTT CASSLALGHTEAFF
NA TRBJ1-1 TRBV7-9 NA TGTGCCAGCAGCCGAGGGGTGTCTGAAGCTTTCTTT CASSRGVSEAFF
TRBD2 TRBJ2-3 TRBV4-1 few TGCGCCAGCAGCCAGGTTAGCGGGACTAGCACAGATACGCAGTATTTT CASSQVSGTSTDTQYF
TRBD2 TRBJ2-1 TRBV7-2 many TGTGCCAGCAGCAGTACTAGCGGGAGTGTGGAAGAGCAGTTCTTC CASSSTSGSVEEQFF
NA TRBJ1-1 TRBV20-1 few TGCAGTGCCCCCGGCCGCAGGATGAACACTGAAGCTTTCTTT CSAPGRRMNTEAFF
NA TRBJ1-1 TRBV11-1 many TGTGCCAGCAGCGAAGCCGGGTCCCGAAGGGCTGAAGCTTTCTTT CASSEAGSRRAEAFF
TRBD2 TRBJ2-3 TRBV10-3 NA TGTGCCATCAGTGAGTCGACGGGGGGGACAGATACGCAGTATTTT CAISESTGGTDTQYF
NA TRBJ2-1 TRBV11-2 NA TGTGCCAGCAGCTTAATGGGGAGCGCCTACAATGAGCAGTTCTTC CASSLMGSAYNEQFF
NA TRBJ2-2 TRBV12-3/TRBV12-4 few TGTGCCAGCAGTCCCCAGGTTACCGGGGAGCTGTTTTTT CASSPQVTGELFF
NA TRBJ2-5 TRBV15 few TGTGCCACCAGTGACAGGCGAAAGGAGACCCAGTACTTC CATSDRRKETQYF
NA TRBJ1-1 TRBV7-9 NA TGTGCCAGCAGGCATGGGAACACTGAAGCTTTCTTT CASRHGNTEAFF